This record covers a single TCR beta chain. As yet, its antigen is unknown. Oncomine TCR Beta short-read sequencing was applied to DNA from cultured CD4+ T cells. TCRdb independently ran MiXCR on the PCR reads; one entry per CDR3 protein. The repertoire has over 20,000 distinct CDR3 sequences, roughly 74% of them found once; the top ten carry approximately 9%. The treatment was: roughly nine-day PBMC culture with coronavirus spike peptide pools or control peptides (ViraFEST assay). CD4+ T cells were isolated by negative selection after about ten days of culture. V lost 2 bases to trimming and J lost 2 bases; unmatched junction nucleotides: 4. CDR1 and CDR2 (germline): DFQATT, SNEGSKA (reference sequence). This CDR3 spans 15 amino acids. These data belong to a study of vaccination and CD4 T cells after COVID-19.

The TCR originated in a human donor who had recovered from COVID-19. The chain is built from TRBV20-1 and TRBJ2-1; 9 bases are shared with TRBD2. Material: CD4+ T cells from blood, cultured in vitro. Here the CDR3 reads CSARRPSGTYNEQFF. CDR3 nucleotide sequence: TGCAGTGCTAGAAGGCCTAGCGGGACCTACAATGAGCAGTTCTTC.